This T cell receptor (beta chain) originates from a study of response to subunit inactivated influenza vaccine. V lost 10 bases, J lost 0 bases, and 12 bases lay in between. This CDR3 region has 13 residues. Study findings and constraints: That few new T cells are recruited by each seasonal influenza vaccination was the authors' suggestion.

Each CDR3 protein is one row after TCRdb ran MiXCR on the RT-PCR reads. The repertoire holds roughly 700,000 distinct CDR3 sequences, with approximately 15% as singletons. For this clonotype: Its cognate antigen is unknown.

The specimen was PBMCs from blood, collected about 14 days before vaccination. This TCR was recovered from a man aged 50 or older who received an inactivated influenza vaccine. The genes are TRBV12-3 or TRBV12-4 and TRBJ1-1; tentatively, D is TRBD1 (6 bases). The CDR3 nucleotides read TGTGCCACCGGGGGGCCTATGAACACTGAAGCTTTCTTT. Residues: CATGGPMNTEAFF.